This is a list of T cell receptor beta chains from one sample in a study of T cells in Graves' hyperthyroidism and ophthalmopathy. TCRdb re-called the multiplex PCR reads with MiXCR, one entry per CDR3 protein. The profile shows hundreds of thousands of distinct CDR3 sequences, about 20% of them singletons. Sequenced: blood. These TCRs come from a young man with Graves' ophthalmopathy. Both conserved end residues are part of each CDR3. The D gene is left open where the match is weak. Rows may omit the clone size; those that give it use once, few, many or a size class.

few	TRBD1	TRBJ1-4	TRBV7-9	16	CASSLGDRALNEKLFF	TGTGCCAGCAGCTTAGGGGACAGGGCCCTTAATGAAAAACTGTTTTTT
NA	NA	TRBJ1-4	TRBV4-1	16	CASSQARGRGNEKLFF	TGCGCCAGCAGCCAAGCACGAGGGAGAGGTAATGAAAAACTGTTTTTT
NA	NA	TRBJ2-7	TRBV27	18	CASSLYAGATHLSYEQYF	TGTGCCAGCAGTTTATATGCAGGGGCTACCCATCTCTCCTACGAGCAGTACTTC
NA	TRBD2	TRBJ2-1	TRBV4-1	14	CASGSGGNWYEQFF	TGCGCCAGCGGTAGCGGGGGCAATTGGTATGAGCAGTTCTTC
NA	NA	TRBJ2-4	TRBV20-1	16	CSARDRQIRAKNIQYF	TGCAGTGCTAGAGATCGGCAGATACGAGCCAAAAACATTCAGTACTTC
many	TRBD1	TRBJ2-7	TRBV3-1	15	CASSPFGQGRYEQYF	TGTGCCAGCAGCCCCTTCGGACAGGGAAGGTACGAGCAGTACTTC
many	NA	TRBJ1-1	TRBV30	14	CAWFPALRNTEAFF	TGTGCCTGGTTCCCGGCCCTCAGGAACACTGAAGCTTTCTTT
many	TRBD1	TRBJ2-3	TRBV27	15	CASRRQGVNTDTQYF	TGTGCCAGCAGAAGACAGGGAGTAAACACAGATACGCAGTATTTT
NA	NA	TRBJ2-3	TRBV6-1	11	CASTTGNTQYF	TGTGCCAGCACCACCGGGAATACGCAGTATTTT
few	TRBD2	TRBJ2-7	TRBV28	21	CASSQDWTGLAGVRGRYEQYF	TGTGCCAGCAGCCAAGATTGGACGGGACTAGCGGGAGTAAGAGGTCGCTACGAGCAGTACTTC
NA	NA	TRBJ1-2	TRBV6-1	12	CASSEGSARYTF	TGTGCCAGCAGTGAAGGGAGCGCCCGCTACACCTTC
few	TRBD1	TRBJ2-2	TRBV6-1	15	CASKVDRGLTGELFF	TGTGCCAGCAAGGTAGACAGGGGCCTCACCGGGGAGCTGTTTTTT
few	NA	TRBJ2-1	TRBV6-1	13	CASSVLRGREQFF	TGTGCCAGCAGTGTCCTCCGGGGGCGAGAGCAGTTCTTC
many	TRBD1	TRBJ2-2	TRBV24-1	13	CATSGTGIGELFF	TGTGCCACCTCCGGGACAGGGATCGGGGAGCTGTTTTTT
NA	NA	TRBJ2-7	TRBV7-2	14	CASSPSHPNYEQYF	TGTGCCAGCAGCCCCTCTCACCCAAACTACGAGCAGTACTTC
many	NA	TRBJ2-7	TRBV30	14	CAWSTLGGGRPQYF	TGTGCCTGGAGCACACTCGGTGGGGGTCGTCCGCAGTACTTC
NA	NA	TRBJ2-2	TRBV18	15	CASSRRRGLTGELFF	TGTGCCAGCTCCCGCCGGCGGGGTCTCACCGGGGAGCTGTTTTTT